This T cell receptor (beta chain) was recovered during a study of T cell repertoires in cytomegalovirus infection. As regards this clonotype: Given a much more abundant clone one base away, this may be a read error.

Germline CDR1 reads SGHTA; CDR2 reads FQGNSA. CDR3 length: 16 amino acids. TCRdb reprocessed the reads via MiXCR and lists one record per CDR3 protein. The table records around 740,000 distinct CDR3 sequences, roughly 35% of them present only once. This chain joins TRBV7-2 and TRBJ1-2; perhaps TRBD1 as D (6 bases). This TCR was sampled from a human donor in good health (CMV status not recorded). Some clones in this sample may be carry-over from other donors' samples. Sequences were obtained from PBMCs. For the CDR3, the DNA is TGTGCCAGCAGCTTAGGCGGGGGCCCGGTAGGGGATGGCTACAACTTC. Translated, it gives CASSLGGGPVGDGYNF.